Listed below are T cell receptor beta chains from one sample, sequenced in a study of T cell responses to AZD1222 COVID-19 vaccine. Some clones are missing from TCRdb's copy, which holds only in-frame ones; the method was immunoSEQ multiplex PCR. This table has about 160,000 clones, around 87% appearing once. The material sequenced was peripheral blood, taken 28 days after the second AZD1222 dose. These receptors originate from an adult who received the AZD1222 COVID-19 vaccine. CDR3s include the opening cysteine and the closing phenylalanine or tryptophan. A D gene is named only where the DNA matches it firmly. Rows give clone size only sometimes, using once, few, many, or a class for an expanded clone.

v_gene: TRBV14; abundance: once; j_gene: TRBJ1-2; d_gene: -; CDR3aa: CASSQVWANYGYTF; CDR3nt: TGTGCCAGCAGCCAAGTTTGGGCTAACTATGGCTACACCTTC
v_gene: TRBV19; abundance: -; j_gene: TRBJ1-2; d_gene: TRBD1; CDR3aa: CASSPGQDYGYTF; CDR3nt: TGTGCCAGTAGTCCGGGACAGGATTATGGCTACACCTTC
v_gene: TRBV6-1; abundance: -; j_gene: TRBJ1-2; d_gene: -; CDR3aa: CASSEGSNYGYTF; CDR3nt: TGTGCCAGCAGTGAAGGTTCTAACTATGGCTACACCTTC
v_gene: TRBV19; abundance: -; j_gene: TRBJ1-2; d_gene: -; CDR3aa: CASSKLQDIYGYTF; CDR3nt: TGTGCCAGTAGTAAGCTCCAGGATATATATGGCTACACCTTC
v_gene: TRBV9; abundance: -; j_gene: TRBJ1-6; d_gene: TRBD1; CDR3aa: CASSRTGGESPLHF; CDR3nt: TGTGCCAGCAGCAGAACAGGGGGTGAATCACCCCTCCACTTT
v_gene: TRBV6-5; abundance: -; j_gene: TRBJ1-2; d_gene: -; CDR3aa: CASSLGDGYYGYTF; CDR3nt: TGTGCCAGCAGTTTGGGGGACGGGTACTATGGCTACACCTTC
v_gene: TRBV6-4; abundance: -; j_gene: TRBJ1-2; d_gene: -; CDR3aa: CASRTQGVTGGYTF; CDR3nt: TGTGCCAGCAGAACACAGGGCGTGACGGGAGGCTACACCTTC
v_gene: TRBV29-1; abundance: -; j_gene: TRBJ1-1; d_gene: -; CDR3aa: CSIKVNSNTEAFF; CDR3nt: TGCAGCATAAAGGTGAATTCGAACACTGAAGCTTTCTTT
v_gene: TRBV3-1/TRBV3-2; abundance: -; j_gene: TRBJ1-3; d_gene: -; CDR3aa: CASSQRTGNTIYF; CDR3nt: TGTGCCAGCAGCCAAAGAACTGGAAACACCATATATTTT
v_gene: TRBV19; abundance: -; j_gene: TRBJ1-1; d_gene: -; CDR3aa: CASSIRTEKAFF; CDR3nt: TGTGCCAGTAGTATAAGGACAGAAAAAGCTTTCTTT
v_gene: TRBV13; abundance: -; j_gene: TRBJ1-2; d_gene: -; CDR3aa: CASSLGQGPYTF; CDR3nt: TGTGCCAGCAGCTTGGGGCAGGGACCCTACACCTTC
v_gene: TRBV6-2/TRBV6-3; abundance: -; j_gene: TRBJ1-1; d_gene: -; CDR3aa: CASSYLQGRAGQAFF; CDR3nt: TGTGCCAGCAGTTACCTACAGGGAAGGGCAGGTCAAGCTTTCTTT
v_gene: TRBV7-9; abundance: -; j_gene: TRBJ2-3; d_gene: -; CDR3aa: CASSLEGDSTDTQYF; CDR3nt: TGTGCCAGCAGCTTAGAGGGGGACAGCACAGATACGCAGTATTTT
v_gene: TRBV6-5; abundance: -; j_gene: TRBJ1-2; d_gene: -; CDR3aa: CASSYSPHGAEGYTF; CDR3nt: TGTGCCAGCAGTTACTCCCCCCACGGGGCGGAGGGCTACACCTTC
v_gene: TRBV5-1; abundance: -; j_gene: TRBJ2-5; d_gene: TRBD1; CDR3aa: CASSPTGFLETQYF; CDR3nt: TGCGCCAGCAGCCCGACAGGGTTTTTAGAGACCCAGTACTTC
v_gene: TRBV2; abundance: -; j_gene: TRBJ2-7; d_gene: -; CDR3aa: CASRLTYEQYF; CDR3nt: TGTGCCAGTCGGTTAACCTACGAGCAGTACTTC
v_gene: TRBV30; abundance: -; j_gene: TRBJ1-2; d_gene: -; CDR3aa: CAWSGGLGGLYGYTF; CDR3nt: TGTGCCTGGAGTGGAGGGTTGGGGGGCCTATATGGCTACACCTTC
v_gene: TRBV10-3; abundance: once; j_gene: TRBJ2-1; d_gene: TRBD1; CDR3aa: CAIDGQGWNEQFF; CDR3nt: TGTGCCATCGACGGACAGGGGTGGAATGAGCAGTTCTTC
v_gene: TRBV6-2/TRBV6-3; abundance: -; j_gene: TRBJ2-7; d_gene: -; CDR3aa: CASSTPGPLLLEQYF; CDR3nt: TGTGCCAGCAGTACCCCGGGACCACTCCTGTTAGAGCAGTACTTC
v_gene: TRBV7-9; abundance: once; j_gene: TRBJ1-2; d_gene: -; CDR3aa: CASSSSPRQAGYTF; CDR3nt: TGTGCCAGCAGCTCCTCTCCCCGGCAGGCCGGCTACACCTTC
v_gene: TRBV6-5; abundance: -; j_gene: TRBJ1-1; d_gene: -; CDR3aa: CASMGGPNTEAFF; CDR3nt: TGTGCCAGTATGGGGGGCCCGAACACTGAAGCTTTCTTT
v_gene: TRBV3-1/TRBV3-2; abundance: -; j_gene: TRBJ1-6; d_gene: -; CDR3aa: CASSQVESPLHF; CDR3nt: TGTGCCAGCAGCCAAGTCGAATCACCCCTCCACTTT
v_gene: TRBV10-2; abundance: -; j_gene: TRBJ2-1; d_gene: -; CDR3aa: CASSESGNPYNEQFF; CDR3nt: TGCGCCAGCAGTGAATCCGGGAACCCCTACAATGAGCAGTTCTTC
v_gene: TRBV27; abundance: once; j_gene: TRBJ1-5; d_gene: -; CDR3aa: CASRPGSGPYGWHF; CDR3nt: TGTGCCAGCAGACCAGGATCTGGCCCGTACGGTTGGCATTTT
v_gene: TRBV12-3/TRBV12-4; abundance: -; j_gene: TRBJ2-7; d_gene: -; CDR3aa: CASSFFSHEQYF; CDR3nt: TGTGCCAGCAGTTTCTTCTCCCACGAGCAGTACTTC
v_gene: TRBV27; abundance: once; j_gene: TRBJ1-2; d_gene: -; CDR3aa: CASSSPSRQQPSYTF; CDR3nt: TGTGCCAGCAGTTCCCCATCAAGACAGCAGCCATCCTACACCTTC
v_gene: TRBV19; abundance: -; j_gene: TRBJ2-3; d_gene: -; CDR3aa: CASSSTVQGGTQYF; CDR3nt: TGTGCCAGTAGTAGTACCGTACAGGGTGGTACGCAGTATTTT
v_gene: TRBV7-9; abundance: -; j_gene: TRBJ2-5; d_gene: TRBD2; CDR3aa: CASSRQTSGGAETQYF; CDR3nt: TGTGCCAGCAGCCGTCAGACTAGCGGGGGGGCAGAGACCCAGTACTTC
v_gene: TRBV2; abundance: -; j_gene: TRBJ1-5; d_gene: -; CDR3aa: CASSGGDGQPQHF; CDR3nt: TGTGCCAGCAGTGGGGGGGATGGTCAGCCCCAGCATTTT